This TCR beta chain stems from a study of cytomegalovirus exposure and HLA in healthy donors. Vbeta (60) and Jbeta (13) primers were used in the PCR. Clones were sequenced by immunoSEQ multiplex PCR, and TCRdb holds only the in-frame ones, with some missing. This sample has 100,000 to 150,000 clones, with 75% to 80% found just once. The CDR3 is 17 amino acids. General study findings and limits: A later analysis showed HLA-associated TCR beta chains outstripping equally common others in clonal expansion. HLA allele associations emerged for some 16,000 TCR beta sequences in a later analysis, at 0.05 false discovery rate.

Comment on this clone: Its antigen is as yet unknown. The junction departs from germline at one end; a sequencing error may be responsible.

V and J are TRBV6-7 and TRBJ2-6, with a weak D call TRBD2 (6 bases). TRBV6-7 counts as an open reading frame of uncertain function. The sample was PBMCs. This clonotype was sampled from a middle-aged woman in good health and CMV-seronegative. DNA of the CDR3: TGTGCCAGCAGTTACTCGTTCGGAGGGGATGGGGCCAACGGCCTGACTTTC. Amino acids: CASSYSFGGDGANGLTF.